This T cell receptor beta chain emerged from a study of brain T cells in children with intractable seizures. Whole-study results and caveats: Pre- and post-surgery blood differed in depth, so pre-surgery absences may be undersampling. Patients' HCMV serostatus was unknown; virus specificity rests on CDR3 similarity alone.

V lost 4 bases and J 3 bases, leaving 10 bases between the germline ends. CDR1 and CDR2 from the germline V gene are LNHDA and SQIVND (reference sequence). The CDR3 sequence is 13 residues long. Repertoires were generated with immunoSEQ multiplex PCR, while TCRdb's copy carries only in-frame clones and drops some. Of about 340,000 clones detected, roughly 93% appear once; the ten largest clones hold approximately 5%. A remark on this clone: The antigen remains undetermined.

Time point meaning: blood from clinic visit 5 months post-surgery; TSC patient then seizure free. The sequence was obtained from a boy in the first two years of life with tuberous sclerosis and intractable seizures. Sequences were derived from peripheral blood, sampled less than 6 months after surgery. V gene TRBV19 combines with J gene TRBJ2-7; D gene unclear. The CDR3 DNA sequence: TGTGCCAGTAGTACCGGTGACAACTACGAGCAGTACTTC. Residues: CASSTGDNYEQYF. The variable domain in full, completed from reference TRBV19 and TRBJ2-7, reads DGGITQSPKYLFRKEGQNVTLSCEQNLNHDAMYWYRQDPGQGLRLIYYSQIVNDFQKGDIAEGYSVSREKKESFPLTVTSAQKNPTAFYLCASSTGDNYEQYFGPGTRLTVT.